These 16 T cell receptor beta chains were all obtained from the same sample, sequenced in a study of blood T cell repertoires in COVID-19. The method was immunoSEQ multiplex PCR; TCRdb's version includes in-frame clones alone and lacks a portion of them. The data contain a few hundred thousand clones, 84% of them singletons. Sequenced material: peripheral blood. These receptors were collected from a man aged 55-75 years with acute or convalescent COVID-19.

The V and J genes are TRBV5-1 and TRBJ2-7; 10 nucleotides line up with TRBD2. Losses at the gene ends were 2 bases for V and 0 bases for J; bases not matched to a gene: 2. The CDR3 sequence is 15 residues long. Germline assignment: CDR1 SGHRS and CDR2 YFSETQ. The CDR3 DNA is TGCGCCAGCAGCTTAGCGGGGGGGAGCTCCTACGAGCAGTACTTC. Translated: CASSLAGGSSYEQYF.

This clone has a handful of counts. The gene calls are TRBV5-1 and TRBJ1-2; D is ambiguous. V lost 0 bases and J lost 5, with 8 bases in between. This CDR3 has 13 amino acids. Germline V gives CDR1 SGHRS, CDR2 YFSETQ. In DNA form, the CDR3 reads TGCGCCAGCAGCTTGGGAGGTGCTTATGGCTACACCTTC. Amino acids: CASSLGGAYGYTF.

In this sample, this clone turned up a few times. The CDR3 DNA reads as TGTGCCAGCACAACAGGGGGCACGGAAAAACTGTTTTTT. Amino acids: CASTTGGTEKLFF. V gene TRBV28 combines with J gene TRBJ1-4, with TRBD1 matching over 9 bases. Germline assignment: CDR1 MDHEN and CDR2 SYDVKM. CDR3 length equals 13 residues. The V and J ends lost 7 bases and 8 bases, in that order; junction bases with no gene match: 5. Together with reference TRBV28 and TRBJ1-4, the CDR3 gives the full variable domain: DVKVTQSSRYLVKRTGEKVFLECVQDMDHENMFWYRQDPGLGLRLIYFSYDVKMKEKGDIPEGYSVSREKKERFSLILESASTNQTSMYLCASTTGGTEKLFFGSGTQLSVL.

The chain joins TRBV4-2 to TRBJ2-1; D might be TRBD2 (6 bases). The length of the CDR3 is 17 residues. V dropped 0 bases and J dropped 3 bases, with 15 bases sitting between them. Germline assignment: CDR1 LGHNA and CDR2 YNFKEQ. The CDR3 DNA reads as TGTGCCAGCAGCCAAGAGGTCGGGGGAAAACTCTACAATGAGCAGTTCTTC. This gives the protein CASSQEVGGKLYNEQFF.

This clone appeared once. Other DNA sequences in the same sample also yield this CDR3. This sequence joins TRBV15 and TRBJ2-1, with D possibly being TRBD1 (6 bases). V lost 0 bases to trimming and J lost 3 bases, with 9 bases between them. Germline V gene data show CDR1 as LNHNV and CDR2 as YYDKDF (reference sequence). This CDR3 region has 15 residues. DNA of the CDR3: TGTGCCACCAGCAGAGACTCAGGGGACTACAATGAGCAGTTCTTC. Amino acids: CATSRDSGDYNEQFF. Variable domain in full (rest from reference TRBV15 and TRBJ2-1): DAMVIQNPRYQVTQFGKPVTLSCSQTLNHNVMYWYQQKSSQAPKLLFHYYDKDFNNEADTPDNFQSRRPNTSFCFLDIRSPGLGDTAMYLCATSRDSGDYNEQFFGPGTRLTVL.

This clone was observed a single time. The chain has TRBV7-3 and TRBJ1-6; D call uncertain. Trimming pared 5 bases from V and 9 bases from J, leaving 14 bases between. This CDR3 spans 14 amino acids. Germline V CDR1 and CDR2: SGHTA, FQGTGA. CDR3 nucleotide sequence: TGTGCCAGCAGCCCCAGCGGGCCAGGTTCACCCCTCCACTTT. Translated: CASSPSGPGSPLHF.

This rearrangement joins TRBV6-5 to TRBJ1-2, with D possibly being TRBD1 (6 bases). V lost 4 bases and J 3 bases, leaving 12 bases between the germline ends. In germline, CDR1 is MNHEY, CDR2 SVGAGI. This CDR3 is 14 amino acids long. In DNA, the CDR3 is TGTGCCAGCAGTTCGGTAACAGGGTACTATGGCTACACCTTC. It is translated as CASSSVTGYYGYTF.

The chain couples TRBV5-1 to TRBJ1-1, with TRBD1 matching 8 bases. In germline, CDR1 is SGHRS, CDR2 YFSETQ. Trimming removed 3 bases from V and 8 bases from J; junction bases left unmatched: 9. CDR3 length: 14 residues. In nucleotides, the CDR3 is TGCGCCAGCAGCTATACGGCCGGGGACAGGGAAGCTTTCTTT. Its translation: CASSYTAGDREAFF.

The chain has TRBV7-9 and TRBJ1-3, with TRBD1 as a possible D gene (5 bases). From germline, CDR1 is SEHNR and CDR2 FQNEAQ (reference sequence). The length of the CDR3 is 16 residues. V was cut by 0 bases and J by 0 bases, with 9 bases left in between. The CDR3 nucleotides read TGTGCCAGCAGCTTAGCGGGGCGTAACTCTGGAAACACCATATATTTT. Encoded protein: CASSLAGRNSGNTIYF.

CDR3 protein: CASSFSGGGDTQYF. The DNA of the CDR3 is TGTGCCAGCAGCTTTAGCGGGGGAGGGGATACGCAGTATTTT. J is TRBJ2-3 and V is TRBV7-2; TRBD2 aligns across 9 bases. Germline V gene lookup returns CDR1 SGHTA and CDR2 FQGNSA. The CDR3 covers 14 residues. With V trimmed by 3 bases and J by 6 bases, 4 bases remained unmatched.

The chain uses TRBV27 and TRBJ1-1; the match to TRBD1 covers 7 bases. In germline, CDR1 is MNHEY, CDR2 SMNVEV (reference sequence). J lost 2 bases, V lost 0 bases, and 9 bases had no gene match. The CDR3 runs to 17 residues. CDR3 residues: CASSLSRQGWDNTEAFF. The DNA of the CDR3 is TGTGCCAGCAGTTTATCGCGACAGGGATGGGATAACACTGAAGCTTTCTTT.

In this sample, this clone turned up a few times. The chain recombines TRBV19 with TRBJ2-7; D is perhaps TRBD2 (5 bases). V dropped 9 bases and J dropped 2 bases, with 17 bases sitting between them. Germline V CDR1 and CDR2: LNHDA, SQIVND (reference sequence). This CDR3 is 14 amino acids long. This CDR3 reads CASVIAKETYEQYF. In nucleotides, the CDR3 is TGTGCCAGCGTTATAGCGAAAGAAACCTACGAGCAGTACTTC.

Here the CDR3 reads CASSLAWGGWETQYF. The CDR3 nucleotides are TGCGCCAGCAGCTTGGCCTGGGGGGGCTGGGAGACCCAGTACTTC. The V gene is TRBV5-1, the J gene TRBJ2-5, with a weak D call TRBD2 (7 bases). The CDR3 extends over 15 amino acids. Looked up from germline, CDR1 is SGHRS and CDR2 is YFSETQ. Trimming removed 0 bases at V and 5 bases at J, with 14 bases between. Together with reference TRBV5-1 and TRBJ2-5, the CDR3 gives the full variable domain: KAGVTQTPRYLIKTRGQQVTLSCSPISGHRSVSWYQQTPGQGLQFLFEYFSETQRNKGNFPGRFSGRQFSNSRSEMNVSTLELGDSALYLCASSLAWGGWETQYFGPGTRLLVL.

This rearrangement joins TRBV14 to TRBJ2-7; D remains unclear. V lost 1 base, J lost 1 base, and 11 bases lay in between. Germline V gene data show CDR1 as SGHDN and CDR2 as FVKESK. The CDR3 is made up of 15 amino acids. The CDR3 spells CASSQVRLESYEQYF. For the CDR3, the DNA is TGTGCCAGCAGCCAAGTGAGACTGGAATCCTACGAGCAGTACTTC. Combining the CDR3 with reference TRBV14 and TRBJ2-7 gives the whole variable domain EAGVTQFPSHSVIEKGQTVTLRCDPISGHDNLYWYRRVMGKEIKFLLHFVKESKQDESGMPNNRFLAERTGGTYSTLKVQPAELEDSGVYFCASSQVRLESYEQYFGPGTRLTVT.

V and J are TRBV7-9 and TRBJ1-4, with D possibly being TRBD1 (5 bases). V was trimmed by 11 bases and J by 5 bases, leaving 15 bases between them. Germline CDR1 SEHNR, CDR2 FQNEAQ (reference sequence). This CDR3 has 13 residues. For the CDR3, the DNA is TGTGCCGGGGGAGGGCGCGGGAATGAAAAACTGTTTTTT. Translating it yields CAGGGRGNEKLFF. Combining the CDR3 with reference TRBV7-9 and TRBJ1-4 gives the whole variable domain DTGVSQNPRHKITKRGQNVTFRCDPISEHNRLYWYRQTLGQGPEFLTYFQNEAQLEKSRLLSDRFSAERPKGSFSTLEIQRTEQGDSAMYLCAGGGRGNEKLFFGSGTQLSVL.

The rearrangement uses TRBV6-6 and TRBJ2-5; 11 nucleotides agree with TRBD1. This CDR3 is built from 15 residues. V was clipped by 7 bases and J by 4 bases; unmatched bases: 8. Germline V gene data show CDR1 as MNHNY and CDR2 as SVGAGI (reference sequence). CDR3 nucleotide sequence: TGTGCCAGCACCCCAGGGACAGGGGGGGCAGAGACCCAGTACTTC. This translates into CASTPGTGGAETQYF.